One and the same sample provided the 19 T cell receptor beta chains below, sequenced in a study of CD8+CD57+ T cells in acquired aplastic anemia. TCR beta VDJ combinations and CDR3 sequences were profiled from genomic DNA. One entry per CDR3 protein, called by TCRdb with MiXCR from the reads. This sample carries roughly 170,000 distinct CDR3 sequences, 48% of them seen once, and the ten largest clones take 13%. In patients chosen for sequencing, flow cytometry had shown CD8+CD57+ cell expansion. The specimen sequenced was sorted CD4+, CD8+, or CD8+CD57+ T cells (not recorded which) from PBMCs. The source is a human donor with aplastic anemia.

On this clonotype: Since a much larger clone is just one base distant, this may be a read error. The CDR3 carries no conserved terminal phenylalanine or tryptophan, so it likely arises from a read error. The chain is built from TRBV10-3 and TRBJ1-5; 7 nucleotides align to TRBD1. CDR3 length equals 15 residues. From germline, CDR1 is ENHRY and CDR2 SYGVKD. The CDR3, as DNA: TGTGCCAGCAGTAAGACAGGGACGGGCAATCAGCCCCAGCATTAT. Amino acids: CASSKTGTGNQPQHY.

This clonotype was observed many times. The gene calls are TRBV5-5 and TRBJ2-3, with D possibly being TRBD1 (5 bases). The ends were cut back, 3 bases at V and 0 bases at J, with 14 bases in the middle. CDR1 and CDR2 from the germline V gene are SGHKS and YYEKEE (reference sequence). The CDR3 loop spans 16 amino acids. The CDR3 is CASSSFQGTSTDTQYF. Here the CDR3 DNA reads TGTGCCAGCAGCTCATTCCAGGGAACTAGCACAGATACGCAGTATTTT.

The J gene is TRBJ2-1, the V gene TRBV29-1, with D perhaps matching TRBD1 (6 bases). Trimming shortened V by 6 bases and J by 3 bases, and 12 bases separated the two germline ends. This CDR3 contains 13 residues. Germline assignment: CDR1 SQVTM and CDR2 ANQGSEA. In DNA, the CDR3 is TGCAGCGTGTCGGAGGACAGCTACAATGAGCAGTTCTTC. Its translation: CSVSEDSYNEQFF.

The chain has TRBV7-2 and TRBJ1-2; TRBD1 is a possible D gene (5 bases). CDR1 SGHTA and CDR2 FQGNSA come from the germline V gene. Trimming removed 0 bases from V and 8 bases from J, with 10 bases in between. The CDR3 runs 13 residues. CDR3 protein: CASSLASGKGYTF. The CDR3 DNA reads as TGTGCCAGCAGCTTAGCGTCAGGGAAAGGCTACACCTTC.

This clonotype appeared a few times. The rearrangement joins TRBV20-1 to TRBJ2-5, with D perhaps TRBD1 (6 bases). With 5 bases removed from V and 5 bases from J, the gap between germline ends came to 9 bases. This CDR3 has 11 amino acids. In germline, CDR1 is DFQATT, CDR2 SNEGSKA (reference sequence). CDR3 bases: TGCAGTGCTCACAGGGAGGAGACCCAGTACTTC. This gives the protein CSAHREETQYF.

This clonotype was seen a few times. The J gene is TRBJ2-2, the V gene TRBV6-1; D ambiguous. Germline V gene sequence: CDR1 MNHNS, CDR2 SASEGT. The CDR3 is made up of 17 amino acids. The V gene lost 2 bases and the J gene lost 0 bases, with 13 bases spanning the gap. CDR3 protein: CASSETSGAANTGELFF. In nucleotides, the CDR3 is TGTGCCAGCAGTGAAACCTCGGGCGCGGCGAACACCGGGGAGCTGTTTTTT.

The chain uses TRBV4-2 and TRBJ2-7, with TRBD2 matching over 7 bases. This CDR3 contains 20 residues. Looked up from germline, CDR1 is LGHNA and CDR2 is YNFKEQ. V shed 4 bases and J 4 bases; nucleotides not matched to a gene: 25. The CDR3 spells CASSPPPTSSFGQQAYEQYF. CDR3 bases: TGTGCCAGCAGCCCGCCCCCGACTAGCAGCTTTGGCCAACAGGCTTACGAGCAGTACTTC.

This chain connects TRBV19 to TRBJ2-5; 12 nucleotides agree with TRBD2. The germline V gene encodes CDR1 LNHDA and CDR2 SQIVND (reference sequence). The CDR3 is made up of 15 amino acids. V trimming: 6 bases; J trimming: 6 bases; junction bases outside the gene matches: 8. As DNA, the CDR3 is TGTGCCAGTAGGCCGCTAGCGGGGGGGCTAAAGACCCAGTACTTC. Protein: CASRPLAGGLKTQYF.

Many counts were recorded for this clonotype. The chain combines TRBV5-1 with TRBJ1-1; D ambiguous. The germline CDR1 and CDR2 sequences are SGHRS and YFSETQ. This CDR3 contains 13 residues. The ends were cut back, 4 bases at V and 7 bases at J, with 14 bases in the middle. CDR3 residues: CASSLDTAREAFF. The CDR3 bases are TGCGCCAGCAGCCTCGACACGGCCCGTGAAGCTTTCTTT.

This clonotype was seen ten or more times. V is TRBV9 and J is TRBJ2-3, with TRBD2 identical over 9 bases. CDR3 length equals 14 residues. The junction had 6 bases not matched to a gene; V was cut back by 4 bases and J by 6 bases. CDR1 is SGDLS, CDR2 YYNGEE, per germline. The CDR3 nucleotides are TGTGCCAGCAGCATCCGAGGGACTAGCGATACGCAGTATTTT. This sequence encodes CASSIRGTSDTQYF.

The V call is TRBV11-2, the J call TRBJ2-3; TRBD2 matches at 8 bases. Germline CDR1 is SGHAT and CDR2 is FQNNGV. The CDR3 sequence is 15 residues long. Trimming at V came to 3 bases and at J to 0 bases, leaving 2 bases not matched to a gene. The CDR3 here is CASSFGGRSTDTQYF. The CDR3 nucleotides read TGTGCCAGCAGCTTCGGCGGGAGGAGCACAGATACGCAGTATTTT.

The chain uses TRBV10-1 and TRBJ1-1; D is unresolved. Between the trimmed V and J ends, which lost 9 bases and 1 base, there was a span of 18 bases. This CDR3 contains 15 residues. Germline V lookup: CDR1 WNHNN, CDR2 SYGVQD (reference sequence). The CDR3 region has the DNA TGCGCCAGTATTTGGATTAGGGAGAAGAACACTGAAGCTTTCTTT. Its protein product is CASIWIREKNTEAFF.

The chain combines TRBV5-1 with TRBJ1-5; perhaps TRBD1 as D (5 bases). Germline V lookup: CDR1 SGHRS, CDR2 YFSETQ. The CDR3 has 14 amino acids. Trimming stripped 4 bases from V and 5 bases from J, with 13 bases between. For the CDR3, the DNA is TGCGCCAGCAGCACCGGGACGGACCATCAGCCCCAGCATTTT. Translated: CASSTGTDHQPQHF.

This clonotype was detected ten times or more. V usage is TRBV5-4 and J usage is TRBJ1-2; 9 bases align to TRBD1. The CDR3 loop spans 15 amino acids. With 3 bases clipped from V and 5 bases from J, the junction kept 8 bases outside the gene matches. Germline V gives CDR1 SGHNT, CDR2 YYREEE (reference sequence). CDR3 nucleotide sequence: TGTGCCAGCAGCTGGACAGGGGAACAGAGGTATGGCTACACCTTC. This sequence encodes CASSWTGEQRYGYTF.

The chain carries TRBV5-5 and TRBJ2-7; 10 bases are shared with TRBD1. The V segment lost 4 bases and the J segment 5 bases; nucleotides outside the gene matches: 3. The germline V gene has CDR1 SGHKS and CDR2 YYEKEE (reference sequence). The CDR3 runs 13 residues. CDR3 loop: CASSSGQGDEQYF. Written as DNA, the CDR3 is TGTGCCAGCAGCAGCGGACAGGGGGACGAGCAGTACTTC.

There are many counts of this clonotype. The rearrangement joins TRBV20-1 to TRBJ1-3, with TRBD1 identical over 7 bases. V dropped 5 bases and J dropped 0; count of bases not matched to a gene: 7. The CDR3 sequence is 15 residues long. Germline assignment: CDR1 DFQATT and CDR2 SNEGSKA (reference sequence). The chain's CDR3 is CSAWTGAISGNTIYF. The CDR3 DNA reads TGCAGTGCTTGGACAGGAGCTATCTCTGGAAACACCATATATTTT.

This clonotype showed up just a few times. V usage is TRBV20-1 and J usage is TRBJ1-6; tentative D call: TRBD1 (5 bases). The ends were cut back, 5 bases at V and 1 base at J, with 9 bases in the middle. The germline V gene has CDR1 DFQATT and CDR2 SNEGSKA (reference sequence). CDR3 length equals 14 residues. The CDR3: CSAPRDSYNSPLHF. CDR3 in DNA: TGCAGTGCTCCCAGGGATTCCTATAATTCACCCCTCCACTTT.

The sample holds many counts of this clonotype. The chain uses TRBV5-5 and TRBJ2-5, with D possibly matching TRBD2 (6 bases). Trimming pared 0 bases from V and 1 base from J, leaving 7 bases between. The CDR3 spans 14 residues. The germline gives CDR1 SGHKS, CDR2 YYEKEE (reference sequence). CDR3 region: CASSLGLGQETQYF. The CDR3 bases are TGTGCCAGCAGCTTGGGACTAGGCCAAGAGACCCAGTACTTC.

In its sample, this clonotype was seen many times. The J gene is TRBJ1-5, the V gene TRBV7-6, with unresolved D. The CDR3 is 13 residues long. With 1 base removed from V and 7 bases from J, the gap between germline ends came to 8 bases. Germline assignment: CDR1 SGHVS and CDR2 FNYEAQ. The CDR3 DNA is TGTGCCAGCAGCTTAGAGAGGAGGCAGCCCCAGCATTTT. This translates into CASSLERRQPQHF.